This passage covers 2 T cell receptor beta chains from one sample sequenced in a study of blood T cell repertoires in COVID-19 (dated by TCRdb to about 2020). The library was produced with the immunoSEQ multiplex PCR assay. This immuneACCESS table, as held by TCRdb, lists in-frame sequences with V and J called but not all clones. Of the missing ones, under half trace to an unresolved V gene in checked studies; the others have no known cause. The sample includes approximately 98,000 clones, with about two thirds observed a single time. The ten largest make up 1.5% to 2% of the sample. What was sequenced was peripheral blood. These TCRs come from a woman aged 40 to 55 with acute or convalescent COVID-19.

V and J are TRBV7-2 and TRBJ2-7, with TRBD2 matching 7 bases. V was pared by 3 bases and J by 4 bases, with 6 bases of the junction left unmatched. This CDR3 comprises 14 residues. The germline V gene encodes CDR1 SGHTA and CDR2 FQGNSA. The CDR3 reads CASSFRLATYEQYF. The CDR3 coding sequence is TGTGCCAGCAGCTTCCGACTAGCCACGTACGAGCAGTACTTC.

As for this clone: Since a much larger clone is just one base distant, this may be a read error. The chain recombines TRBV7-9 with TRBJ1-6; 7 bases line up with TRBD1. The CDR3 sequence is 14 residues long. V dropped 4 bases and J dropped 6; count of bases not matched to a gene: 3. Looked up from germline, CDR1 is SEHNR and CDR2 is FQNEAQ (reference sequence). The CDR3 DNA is TGTGCCAGCAGCTCCGGGACAGCTAATTCACCCCTCCACTTT. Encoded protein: CASSSGTANSPLHF.